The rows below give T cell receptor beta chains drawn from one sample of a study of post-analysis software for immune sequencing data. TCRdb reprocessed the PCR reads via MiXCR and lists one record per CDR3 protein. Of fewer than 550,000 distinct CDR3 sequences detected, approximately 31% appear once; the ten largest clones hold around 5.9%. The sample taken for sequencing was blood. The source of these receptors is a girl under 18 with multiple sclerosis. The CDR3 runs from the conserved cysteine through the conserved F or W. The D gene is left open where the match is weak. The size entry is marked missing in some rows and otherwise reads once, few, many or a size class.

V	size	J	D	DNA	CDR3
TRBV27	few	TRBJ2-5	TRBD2	TGTGCCAGCACCGCTAGCGGGGTGGAGACCCAGTACTTC	CASTASGVETQYF
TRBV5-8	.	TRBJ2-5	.	TGTGCCAGCAGCTGGGGCCGCGAGGCGGGGACCTTCCAAGAGACCCAGTACTTC	CASSWGREAGTFQETQYF
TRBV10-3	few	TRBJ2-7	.	TGTGCCATCAAACAGGGTCCCATCTACGAGCAGTACTTC	CAIKQGPIYEQYF
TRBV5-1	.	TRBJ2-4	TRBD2	TGCGCCAGCAGCCGGGGGGTGGGGACCAAAAACATTCAGTACTTC	CASSRGVGTKNIQYF
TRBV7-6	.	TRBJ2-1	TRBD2	TGTGCCAGCAGCTTAGTATCTAGCGGGGGGACTAGAAATGAGCAGTTCTTC	CASSLVSSGGTRNEQFF
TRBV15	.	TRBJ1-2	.	TGTGCCACCAGCAACTCTTATCAGCGCAACTATGGCTACACCTTC	CATSNSYQRNYGYTF
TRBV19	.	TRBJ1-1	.	TGTGCCAGCAAGACCTGGAAGGACACTGAAGCTTTCTTT	CASKTWKDTEAFF
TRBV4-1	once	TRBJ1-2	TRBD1	TGCGCCAGCAGCTCCGGGACAGGGGGCCTTTCCAACTATGGCTACACCTTC	CASSSGTGGLSNYGYTF
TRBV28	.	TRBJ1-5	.	TGTGCCAGCAGTCCCAGGGCCCGCACCGCCTATAGCAATCAGCCCCAGCATTTT	CASSPRARTAYSNQPQHF
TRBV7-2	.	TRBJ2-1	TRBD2	TGTGCCAGCAGCCCCGGACTAGCGGGGGCCCTGGGGGAGCAGTTCTTC	CASSPGLAGALGEQFF
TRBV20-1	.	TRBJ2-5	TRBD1	TGCAGTGCCCCCACAGGGGGCGCGGGAGAGACCCAGTACTTC	CSAPTGGAGETQYF
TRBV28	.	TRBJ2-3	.	TGTGCCAGCAGCCCCCTCCATCAGGGGGGCGGCACAGATACGCAGTATTTT	CASSPLHQGGGTDTQYF
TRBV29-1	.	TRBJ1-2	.	TGCAGCGTTGTGGTACCTGAAAGGGACTATGGCTACACCTTC	CSVVVPERDYGYTF
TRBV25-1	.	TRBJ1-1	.	TGTGCCAGCAGTAGGAAGGTGGCCGTGGGGGCTGAAGCTTTCTTT	CASSRKVAVGAEAFF
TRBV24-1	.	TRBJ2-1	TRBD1	TGTGCCACCAGTGGACAGGGTAATAGGAATGAGCAGTTCTTC	CATSGQGNRNEQFF
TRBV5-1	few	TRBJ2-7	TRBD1	TGCGCCAGCAGCTCGACCGGACAGGGGGCCTACGAGCAGTACTTC	CASSSTGQGAYEQYF
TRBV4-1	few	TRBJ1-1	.	TGCGCCAGCAGCCAACAACAGGGATTGAACACTGAAGCTTTCTTT	CASSQQQGLNTEAFF
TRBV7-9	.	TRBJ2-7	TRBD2	TGTGCCAGCAGCGACCCTCCGGGAGGAATGGGTCTAAGAACCTACGAACAGTACTTC	CASSDPPGGMGLRTYEQYF
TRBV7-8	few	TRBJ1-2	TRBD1	TGTGCCAGCAGCTTAGCATTCTCTGGGGACAGAGAATATGGCTACACCTTC	CASSLAFSGDREYGYTF
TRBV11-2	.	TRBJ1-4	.	TGTGCCAGCAGCTTTCACGCTAGTCAGGAAAAACTGTTTTTT	CASSFHASQEKLFF
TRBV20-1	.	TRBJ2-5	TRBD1	TGCAGTGCTAGTGAAGTAGGACAGGGGGCACGGGAGACCCAGTACTTC	CSASEVGQGARETQYF
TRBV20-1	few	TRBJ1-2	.	TGCAGTGCTAGAGATCGGCCAGCCAGCATCTATGGCTACACCTTC	CSARDRPASIYGYTF
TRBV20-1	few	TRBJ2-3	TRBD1	TGCAGCTTTAGGGGGCAAGGCACAGATACGCAGTATTTT	CSFRGQGTDTQYF
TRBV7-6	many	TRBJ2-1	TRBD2	TGTGCCAGCAGCTTACTAGCGGGCTCCTACAATGAGCAGTTCTTC	CASSLLAGSYNEQFF
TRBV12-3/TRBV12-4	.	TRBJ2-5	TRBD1	TGTGCCAGCAGTTGGGGGACAGGGGGCGGGGAGACCCAGTACTTC	CASSWGTGGGETQYF
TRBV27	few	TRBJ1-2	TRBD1	TGTGCCAGCAGAGAAGACAGGGATTATGGCTACACCTTC	CASREDRDYGYTF
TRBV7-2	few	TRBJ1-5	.	TGTGCCAGCAGCTACACAGGGAATCAGCCCCAGCATTTT	CASSYTGNQPQHF
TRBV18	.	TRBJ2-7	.	TGTGCCAGCTCCCCGACAGGGAGGTCCGAGCAGTACTTC	CASSPTGRSEQYF
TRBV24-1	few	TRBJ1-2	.	TGTGCCACCAGTGATTTGCCTCTTAGTGGCTACACCTTC	CATSDLPLSGYTF
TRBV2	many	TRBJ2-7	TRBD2	TGTGCCAGCACTGTAGCGGGGGCCTCCTACGAGCAGTACTTC	CASTVAGASYEQYF
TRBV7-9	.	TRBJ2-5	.	TGTGCCAGCAGCCTGAGCAGGAGTGGGGAGACCCAGTACTTC	CASSLSRSGETQYF
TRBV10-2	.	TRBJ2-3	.	TGCACCAGCAGTGAGTCTGGAGATACGCAGTATTTT	CTSSESGDTQYF
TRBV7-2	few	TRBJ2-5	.	TGTGCCAGCAGCTTAGTGGAGGGGGGGCCGGAGGAGACCCAGTACTTC	CASSLVEGGPEETQYF
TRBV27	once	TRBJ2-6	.	TGTGCCAGCAGTTTCGGGCGACACCTCTCTGGGGCCAACGTCCTGACTTTC	CASSFGRHLSGANVLTF
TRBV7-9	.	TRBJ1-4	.	TGTGCCAGCAGCTCCCTTCTTCGGGGGGGTGAAAAACTGTTTTTT	CASSSLLRGGEKLFF
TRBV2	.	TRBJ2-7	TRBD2	TGTGCCAGCAGTTTTTCGGGACGAGCGGGGGTATACAATGAGCAGTACTTC	CASSFSGRAGVYNEQYF
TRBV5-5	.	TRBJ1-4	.	TGTGCCAGCAGCTTGGGTGGGACAAGTGAAAAACTGTTTTTT	CASSLGGTSEKLFF
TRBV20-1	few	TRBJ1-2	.	TGCAGTGCTAGATCGTTGAACTATGGCTACACCTTC	CSARSLNYGYTF
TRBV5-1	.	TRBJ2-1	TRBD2	TGCGCCAGCAGCACGACTAGCGGGGGGGCCAATGAGCAGTTCTTC	CASSTTSGGANEQFF
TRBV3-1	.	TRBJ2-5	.	TGTGCCAACAGCCAAGACCCGTCTACCGAGACCCAGTACTTC	CANSQDPSTETQYF
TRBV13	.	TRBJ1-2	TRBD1	TGTGCCAGCAGCTCAGGGGGTAAAGGCTACACCTTC	CASSSGGKGYTF
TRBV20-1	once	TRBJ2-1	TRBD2	TGCAGTGCTAGGGTTAGTAGCGGGATAGCCCATGAGCAGTTCTTC	CSARVSSGIAHEQFF
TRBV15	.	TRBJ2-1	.	TGTGCCACCAGCAGAGAGAGGCGGGTTTTTTACAATGAGCAGTTCTTC	CATSRERRVFYNEQFF
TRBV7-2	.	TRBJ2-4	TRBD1	TGTGCCAGCAACCCCGGGACAGGAGAAAACATTCAGTACTTC	CASNPGTGENIQYF
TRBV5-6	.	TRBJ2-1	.	TGTGCCAGCAGCTTGACACCGACTAGGTACAATGAGCAGTTCTTC	CASSLTPTRYNEQFF
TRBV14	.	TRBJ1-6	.	TGTGCCAGCAGCCAATTCACCTTGACGGCGCCAAGCTCCTATAATTCACCCCTCCACTTT	CASSQFTLTAPSSYNSPLHF
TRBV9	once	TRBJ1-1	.	TGTGCCAGCAGCGTCTTGGACAGATTGAACACTGAAGCTTTCTTT	CASSVLDRLNTEAFF
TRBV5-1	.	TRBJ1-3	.	TGCGCCAGCAGAAGTGGGTCGGACCATGGAAACACCATATATTTT	CASRSGSDHGNTIYF
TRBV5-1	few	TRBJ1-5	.	TGCGCCAGCAGCTTGGAGGGTGCCAATCAGCCCCAGCATTTT	CASSLEGANQPQHF
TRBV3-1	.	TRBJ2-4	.	TGTGCCAGCAGCCAGGACGGACGGGGCAAAAACATTCAGTACTTC	CASSQDGRGKNIQYF